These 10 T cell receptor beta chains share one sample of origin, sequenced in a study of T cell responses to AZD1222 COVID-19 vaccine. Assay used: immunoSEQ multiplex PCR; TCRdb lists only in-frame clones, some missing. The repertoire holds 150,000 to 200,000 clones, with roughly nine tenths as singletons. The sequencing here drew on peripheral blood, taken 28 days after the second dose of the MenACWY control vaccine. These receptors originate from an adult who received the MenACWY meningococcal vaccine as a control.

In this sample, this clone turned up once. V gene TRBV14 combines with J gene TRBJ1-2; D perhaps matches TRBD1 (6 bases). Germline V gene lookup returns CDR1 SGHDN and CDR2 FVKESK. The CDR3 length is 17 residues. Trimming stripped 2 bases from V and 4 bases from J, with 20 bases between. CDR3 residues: CASSQILGGRGAYGYTF. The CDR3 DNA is TGTGCCAGCAGCCAAATTCTCGGGGGGCGCGGAGCCTATGGCTACACCTTC.

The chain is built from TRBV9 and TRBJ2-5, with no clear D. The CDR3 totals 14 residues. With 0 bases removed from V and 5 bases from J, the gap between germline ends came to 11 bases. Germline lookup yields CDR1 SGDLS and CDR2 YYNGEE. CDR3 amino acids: CASSVAPLSETQYF. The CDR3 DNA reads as TGTGCCAGCAGCGTAGCCCCCCTCTCGGAGACCCAGTACTTC. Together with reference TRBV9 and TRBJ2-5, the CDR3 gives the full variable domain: DSGVTQTPKHLITATGQRVTLRCSPRSGDLSVYWYQQSLDQGLQFLIQYYNGEERAKGNILERFSAQQFPDLHSELNLSSLELGDSALYFCASSVAPLSETQYFGPGTRLLVL.

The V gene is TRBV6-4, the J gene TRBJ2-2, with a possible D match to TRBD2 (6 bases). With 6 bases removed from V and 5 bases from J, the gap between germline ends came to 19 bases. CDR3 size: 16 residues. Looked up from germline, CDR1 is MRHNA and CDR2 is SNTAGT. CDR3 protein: CASSRDFRGRTGELFF. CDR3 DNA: TGTGCCAGCAGCCGGGACTTCCGGGGGAGGACCGGGGAGCTGTTTTTT.

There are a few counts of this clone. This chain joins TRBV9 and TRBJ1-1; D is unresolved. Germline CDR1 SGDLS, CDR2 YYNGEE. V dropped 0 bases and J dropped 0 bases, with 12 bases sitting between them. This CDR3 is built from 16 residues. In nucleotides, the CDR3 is TGTGCCAGCAGCGTAGAGGGCAGAATCATGAACACTGAAGCTTTCTTT. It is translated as CASSVEGRIMNTEAFF.

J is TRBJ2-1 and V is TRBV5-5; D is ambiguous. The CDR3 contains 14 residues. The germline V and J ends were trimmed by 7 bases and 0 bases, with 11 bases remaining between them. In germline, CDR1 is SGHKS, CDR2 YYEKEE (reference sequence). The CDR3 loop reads CASGSSSSYNEQFF. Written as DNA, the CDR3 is TGTGCCAGCGGTTCTTCAAGCTCCTACAATGAGCAGTTCTTC.

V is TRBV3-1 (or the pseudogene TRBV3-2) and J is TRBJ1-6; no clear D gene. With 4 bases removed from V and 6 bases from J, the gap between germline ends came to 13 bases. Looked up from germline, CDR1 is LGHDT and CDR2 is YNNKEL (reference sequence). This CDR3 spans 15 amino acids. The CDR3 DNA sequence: TGTGCCAGCAGCCTTGGCCGAGGACCTAATTCACCCCTCCACTTT. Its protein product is CASSLGRGPNSPLHF.

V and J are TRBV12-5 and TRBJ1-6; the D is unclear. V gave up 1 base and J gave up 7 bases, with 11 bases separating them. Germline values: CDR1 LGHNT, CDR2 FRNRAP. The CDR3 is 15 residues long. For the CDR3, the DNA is TGTGCTAGTGGTTTGGAGGACCTTTGGAATTCACCCCTCCACTTT. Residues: CASGLEDLWNSPLHF.

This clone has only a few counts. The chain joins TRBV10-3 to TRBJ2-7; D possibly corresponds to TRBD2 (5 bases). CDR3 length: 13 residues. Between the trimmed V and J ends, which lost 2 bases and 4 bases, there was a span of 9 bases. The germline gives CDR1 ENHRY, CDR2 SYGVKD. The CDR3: CAISEGGGYEQYF. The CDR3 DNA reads TGTGCCATCAGTGAGGGTGGCGGGTACGAGCAGTACTTC.

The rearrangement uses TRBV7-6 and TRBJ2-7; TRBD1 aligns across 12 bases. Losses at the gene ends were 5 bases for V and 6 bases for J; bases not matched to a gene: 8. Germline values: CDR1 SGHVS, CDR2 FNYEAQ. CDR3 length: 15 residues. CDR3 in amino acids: CASSVGGTGGFEQYF. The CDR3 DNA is TGTGCCAGCAGCGTCGGGGGGACAGGGGGCTTCGAGCAGTACTTC.

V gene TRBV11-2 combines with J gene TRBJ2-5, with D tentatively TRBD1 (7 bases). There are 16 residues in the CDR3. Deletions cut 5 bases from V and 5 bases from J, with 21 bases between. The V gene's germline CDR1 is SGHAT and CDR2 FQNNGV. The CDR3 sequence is CASSQVRGTPSETQYF. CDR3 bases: TGTGCCAGCAGCCAAGTCAGGGGGACTCCCTCTGAGACCCAGTACTTC.